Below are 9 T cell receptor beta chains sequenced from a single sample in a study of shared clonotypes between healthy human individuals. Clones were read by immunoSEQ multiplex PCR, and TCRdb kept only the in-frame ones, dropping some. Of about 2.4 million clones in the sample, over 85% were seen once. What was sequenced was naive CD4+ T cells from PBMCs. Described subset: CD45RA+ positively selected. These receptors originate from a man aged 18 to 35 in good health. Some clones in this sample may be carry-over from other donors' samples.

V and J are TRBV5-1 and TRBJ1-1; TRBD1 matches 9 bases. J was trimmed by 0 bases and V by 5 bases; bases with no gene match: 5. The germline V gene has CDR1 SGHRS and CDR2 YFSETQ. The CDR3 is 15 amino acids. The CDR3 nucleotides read TGCGCCAGCAGAGGAGGACAGGGGATGAACACTGAAGCTTTCTTT. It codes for CASRGGQGMNTEAFF. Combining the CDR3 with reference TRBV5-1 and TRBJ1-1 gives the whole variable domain KAGVTQTPRYLIKTRGQQVTLSCSPISGHRSVSWYQQTPGQGLQFLFEYFSETQRNKGNFPGRFSGRQFSNSRSEMNVSTLELGDSALYLCASRGGQGMNTEAFFGQGTRLTVV.

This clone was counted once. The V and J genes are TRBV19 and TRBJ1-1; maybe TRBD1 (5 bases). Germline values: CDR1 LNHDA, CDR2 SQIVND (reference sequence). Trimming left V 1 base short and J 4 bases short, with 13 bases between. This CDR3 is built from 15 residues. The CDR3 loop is CASSIVGGGATEAFF. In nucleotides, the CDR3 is TGTGCCAGTAGTATAGTCGGGGGTGGGGCCACTGAAGCTTTCTTT.

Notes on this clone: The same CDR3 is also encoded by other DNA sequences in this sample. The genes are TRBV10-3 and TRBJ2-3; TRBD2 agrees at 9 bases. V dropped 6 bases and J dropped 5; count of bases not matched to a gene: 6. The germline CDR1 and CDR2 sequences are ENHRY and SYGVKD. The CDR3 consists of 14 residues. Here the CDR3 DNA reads TGTGCCATCAGCCCGGGACTAGCTGGAGATACGCAGTATTTT. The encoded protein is CAISPGLAGDTQYF.

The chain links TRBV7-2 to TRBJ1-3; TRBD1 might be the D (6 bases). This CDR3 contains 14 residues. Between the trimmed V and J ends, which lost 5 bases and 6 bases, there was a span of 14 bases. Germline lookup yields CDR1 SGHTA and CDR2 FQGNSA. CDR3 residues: CASSLNRDLNTIYF. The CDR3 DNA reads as TGTGCCAGCAGCCTTAACAGGGATTTAAACACCATATATTTT. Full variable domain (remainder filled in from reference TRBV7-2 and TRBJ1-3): GAGVSQSPSNKVTEKGKDVELRCDPISGHTALYWYRQSLGQGLEFLIYFQGNSAPDKSGLPSDRFSAERTGGSVSTLTIQRTQQEDSAVYLCASSLNRDLNTIYFGEGSWLTVV.

The DNA of the CDR3 is TGTGCCAGCACCTGGGGACAGTTAAACTATGGCTACACCTTC. Its translation is CASTWGQLNYGYTF. The chain recombines TRBV6-1 with TRBJ1-2; TRBD1 matches at 7 bases. The CDR3 loop spans 14 amino acids. Germline CDR1 and CDR2: MNHNS and SASEGT. With V trimmed by 7 bases and J by 2 bases, 7 bases remained unmatched.

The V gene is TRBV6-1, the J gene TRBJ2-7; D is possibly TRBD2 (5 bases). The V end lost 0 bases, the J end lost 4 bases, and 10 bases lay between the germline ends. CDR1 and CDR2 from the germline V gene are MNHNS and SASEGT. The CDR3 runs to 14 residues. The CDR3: CASSEAGNLYEQYF. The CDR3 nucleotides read TGTGCCAGCAGTGAAGCCGGGAACCTATACGAGCAGTACTTC.

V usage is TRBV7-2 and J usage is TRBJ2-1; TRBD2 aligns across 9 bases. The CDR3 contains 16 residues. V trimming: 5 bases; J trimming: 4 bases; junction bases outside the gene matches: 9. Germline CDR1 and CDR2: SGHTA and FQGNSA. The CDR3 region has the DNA TGTGCCAGCAGCCCCTATGGGACTAGCCAATACAATGAGCAGTTCTTC. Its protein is CASSPYGTSQYNEQFF.

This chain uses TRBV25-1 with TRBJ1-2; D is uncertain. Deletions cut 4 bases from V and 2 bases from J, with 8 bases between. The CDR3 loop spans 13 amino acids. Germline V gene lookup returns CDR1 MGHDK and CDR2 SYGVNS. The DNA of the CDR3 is TGTGCCAGCAGTGGATCGGGGAACTATGGCTACACCTTC. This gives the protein CASSGSGNYGYTF.

CDR3 sequence reads: CASSPRVAGMADTQYF. CDR3 DNA sequence: TGTGCCAGCAGCCCGAGAGTAGCGGGAATGGCAGATACGCAGTATTTT. The chain joins TRBV14 to TRBJ2-3; TRBD2 agrees at 8 bases. Losses at the gene ends were 4 bases for V and 4 bases for J; bases not matched to a gene: 10. There are 16 residues in the CDR3. Per the germline V gene, CDR1 is SGHDN and CDR2 is FVKESK.